The 18 T cell receptor beta chains below were found in one sample sequenced in a study of shared clonotypes between healthy human individuals. The method was immunoSEQ multiplex PCR; TCRdb's version includes in-frame clones alone and lacks a portion of them. The repertoire includes around 370,000 clones, roughly 96% of them detected once, and approximately 0.3% sits in the top ten. The sequencing input was memory CD8+ T cells sorted from blood. The subset: CD45RO+ cells pooled with CCR7-negative TemRA cells. The receptors were gathered from a man under 40 in good health.

This rearrangement joins TRBV5-6 to TRBJ1-5, with 7 bases aligning to TRBD1. The CDR3 has 14 residues. CDR1 is SGHDT, CDR2 YYEEEE, per germline. V trimming: 0 bases; J trimming: 8 bases; junction bases outside the gene matches: 5. CDR3 sequence: CASSLVRGEEPQHF. Written as DNA, the CDR3 is TGTGCCAGCAGCTTGGTCAGGGGGGAAGAGCCCCAGCATTTT.

The genes are TRBV4-2 and TRBJ2-1; D remains ambiguous. The V end lost 0 bases, the J end lost 10 bases, and 10 bases lay between the germline ends. In germline, CDR1 is LGHNA, CDR2 YNFKEQ. The CDR3 has 13 amino acids. In nucleotides, the CDR3 is TGTGCCAGCAGCCAAGATATAGGGCCAGAGCAGTTCTTC. Translating it yields CASSQDIGPEQFF.

This clone was recorded once. The chain combines TRBV5-1 with TRBJ2-1; D is ambiguous. Trimming cost V 7 bases and J 8 bases, with 10 bases left between them. The V gene's germline CDR1 is SGHRS and CDR2 YFSETQ. This CDR3 contains 11 residues. CDR3 sequence (DNA): TGCGCCAGCGGGCAAAGGCATGAGCAGTTCTTC. Its protein is CASGQRHEQFF.

The rearrangement uses TRBV5-4 and TRBJ2-4, with D perhaps being TRBD1 or TRBD2 (6 bases each). Trimming stripped 4 bases from V and 1 base from J, with 12 bases between. CDR1 SGHNT and CDR2 YYREEE come from the germline V gene (reference sequence). The CDR3 extends over 15 amino acids. The CDR3 is CASSEGGAAKNIQYF. In DNA, the CDR3 is TGTGCCAGCAGCGAGGGGGGTGCGGCCAAAAACATTCAGTACTTC.

V usage is TRBV7-2 and J usage is TRBJ2-7, with 7 bases lining up with TRBD2. V lost 0 bases and J lost 2; bases outside the gene matches: 10. Germline loops: CDR1 SGHTA, CDR2 FQGNSA. The CDR3 spans 17 residues. The DNA for the CDR3 is TGTGCCAGCAGCTTAGCGGGGAGGGATTACCCCGCCTACGAGCAGTACTTC. Its protein product is CASSLAGRDYPAYEQYF.

The chain couples TRBV7-9 to TRBJ2-7; D not resolved. Trimming stripped 3 bases from V and 5 bases from J, with 8 bases between. The CDR3 has 12 residues. CDR1 is SEHNR, CDR2 FQNEAQ, per germline (reference sequence). The CDR3 sequence is CASSFSPHEQYF. For the CDR3, the DNA is TGTGCCAGCAGCTTCAGCCCCCACGAGCAGTACTTC. The full variable domain, in which reference TRBV7-9 and TRBJ2-7 provide the parts outside the CDR3, is DTGVSQNPRHKITKRGQNVTFRCDPISEHNRLYWYRQTLGQGPEFLTYFQNEAQLEKSRLLSDRFSAERPKGSFSTLEIQRTEQGDSAMYLCASSFSPHEQYFGPGTRLTVT.

The V and J genes are TRBV6-5 and TRBJ1-3; D perhaps matches TRBD1 (5 bases). The length of the CDR3 is 14 residues. Trimming stripped 5 bases from V and 0 bases from J, with 8 bases between. CDR1 is MNHEY, CDR2 SVGAGI, per germline. For the CDR3, the DNA is TGTGCCAGCAGTCGGGGACCCTCTGGAAACACCATATATTTT. The encoded protein is CASSRGPSGNTIYF.

The rearrangement uses TRBV5-1 and TRBJ2-7, with a tentative D call TRBD2 (5 bases). The CDR3 is made up of 15 amino acids. Germline assignment: CDR1 SGHRS and CDR2 YFSETQ. Trimming shortened V by 1 base and J by 3 bases, and 14 bases separated the two germline ends. The CDR3 DNA reads as TGCGCCAGCAGCTTGCACTTGGAGGCCGTCTACGAGCAGTACTTC. This sequence encodes CASSLHLEAVYEQYF.

This chain's CDR3 is CASSLPIIAGGRHNEQFF. CDR3 bases: TGTGCCAGCAGCCTTCCCATTATAGCGGGAGGTCGCCACAATGAGCAGTTCTTC. This chain joins TRBV28 and TRBJ2-1; 10 nucleotides align to TRBD2. Germline V gene lookup returns CDR1 MDHEN and CDR2 SYDVKM. The V segment lost 6 bases and the J segment 5 bases; nucleotides outside the gene matches: 16. The CDR3 sequence is 18 residues long.

The chain links TRBV28 to TRBJ2-7; unclear D gene. V lost 5 bases to trimming and J lost 7 bases, with 9 bases between them. CDR1 and CDR2 (germline): MDHEN, SYDVKM. The CDR3 is 11 amino acids. This CDR3 is CASSPMREQYF. The CDR3 DNA reads TGTGCCAGCAGTCCGATGAGGGAGCAGTACTTC.

This sequence joins TRBV27 and TRBJ2-6; D is unresolved. CDR1 is MNHEY, CDR2 SMNVEV, per germline (reference sequence). The V end was cut by 6 bases, the J end by 1 base, with 10 bases between. The CDR3 sequence is 15 residues long. Written as DNA, the CDR3 is TGTGCCAGCAGCTCCTGGGGTTCTGGGGCCAACGTCCTGACTTTC. Translated: CASSSWGSGANVLTF.

This CDR3 is CASSGTGEQYF. CDR3 DNA: TGCGCCAGCAGCGGAACCGGGGAGCAGTACTTC. V usage is TRBV5-1 and J usage is TRBJ2-7; D is uncertain. With 4 bases removed from V and 7 bases from J, the gap between germline ends came to 9 bases. The CDR3 covers 11 residues. The germline V gene encodes CDR1 SGHRS and CDR2 YFSETQ.

The rearrangement uses TRBV7-3 and TRBJ2-7; D is ambiguous. Per germline, CDR1 SGHTA and CDR2 FQGTGA. With 2 bases removed from V and 3 bases from J, the gap between germline ends came to 8 bases. The CDR3 has 13 residues. Written as DNA, the CDR3 is TGTGCCAGCAGCTTAGACACCCTCTACGAGCAGTACTTC. It translates to CASSLDTLYEQYF.

This clone appeared once. The rearrangement uses TRBV13 and TRBJ1-3; D is possibly TRBD1 (5 bases). The V gene's germline CDR1 is PRHDT and CDR2 FYEKMQ (reference sequence). Trimming took 5 bases from V and 2 from J, leaving 19 bases between them. This CDR3 contains 17 residues. In DNA, the CDR3 is TGTGCCAGCAGCCCTCCGGGAGGGGAGGCAGCTGGAAACACCATATATTTT. It yields the protein CASSPPGGEAAGNTIYF.

The chain recombines TRBV6-5 with TRBJ2-1; possible D gene TRBD2, 6 bases. Trimming stripped 2 bases from V and 4 bases from J, with 12 bases between. Germline V gene data show CDR1 as MNHEY and CDR2 as SVGAGI. CDR3 size: 15 residues. The DNA of the CDR3 is TGTGCCAGCAGTTACCATATAGGGACTTACAATGAGCAGTTCTTC. Encoded protein: CASSYHIGTYNEQFF.

The chain carries TRBV7-9 and TRBJ2-3, with D uncertain. CDR3 size: 13 residues. V was clipped by 3 bases and J by 2 bases, with 6 bases between them. Germline V lookup: CDR1 SEHNR, CDR2 FQNEAQ (reference sequence). CDR3 coding DNA: TGTGCCAGCAGCTTCCCACCCACAGATACGCAGTATTTT. Translated: CASSFPPTDTQYF.

The chain employs TRBV21-1 and TRBJ2-7; no DNA check was done on the table's D call, TRBD1. TRBV21-1 is reported as a pseudogene. The CDR3 sequence is 13 residues long. CDR3 in amino acids: CASSNRQSYEQYF. CDR3 bases: TGTGCCAGCAGCAACAGACAGTCCTACGAGCAGTACTTC.

This clone was picked up one time. J is TRBJ2-5 and V is TRBV7-5. TRBV7-5 is a known pseudogene. This CDR3 region has 15 residues. The CDR3 DNA reads as TGTGCCAGAAGCTTAGTAAAGGCCATCCAAGAGACCCAGTACTTC. Translation gives CARSLVKAIQETQYF.